Each of the 22 T cell receptor beta chains below was sequenced from the same sample in a study of blood T cells in healthy people across ages. The second PCR ran about 7 to 12 cycles with a sample-barcoded 5' primer and J-beta primers. TCRdb re-called the 5' RACE reads through MiXCR, storing one row per CDR3 protein. The data show 1.5 million to 2 million distinct CDR3 sequences, 25% to 30% seen once. The sequenced sample was blood. These receptors all come from a woman aged 30 to 39 in good health.

The rearrangement joins TRBV11-2 to TRBJ1-1; D is undetermined. The CDR3 totals 14 residues. Germline V CDR1 and CDR2: SGHAT, FQNNGV. The germline V and J ends were trimmed by 5 bases and 5 bases, with 15 bases remaining between them. This chain's CDR3 is CASSRQTQATEAFF. CDR3 nucleotides: TGTGCCAGCAGCCGACAAACCCAGGCAACTGAAGCTTTCTTT.

This clonotype has just a few counts. The chain employs TRBV2 and TRBJ2-1; D is perhaps TRBD1 or TRBD2 (5 bases each). Per the germline V gene, CDR1 is SNHLY and CDR2 is FYNNEI. V lost 7 bases and J 4 bases, leaving 17 bases between the germline ends. This CDR3 comprises 15 residues. CDR3 protein: CASKEGTGPYNEQFF. In DNA, the CDR3 is TGTGCCAGCAAAGAGGGTACAGGACCTTACAATGAGCAGTTCTTC.

The chain uses TRBV2 and TRBJ2-1; 8 positions agree with TRBD2. The end of the DNA is better explained by TRBJ2-7, so the J call may be wrong. There are 15 residues in the CDR3. Germline CDR1 reads SNHLY; CDR2 reads FYNNEI. In DNA form, the CDR3 reads TGTGCCAGCAGTGAAGATGCGGGGGGTCACAATGAGCAGTACTTC. Translation gives CASSEDAGGHNEQYF.

This clonotype was observed a handful of times. A much larger clone lies one base from this, so it may be a read error. The chain recombines TRBV27 with TRBJ2-7; 7 bases line up with TRBD1. V was clipped by 6 bases and J by 4 bases; unmatched bases: 6. This CDR3 is 13 amino acids long. CDR1 is MNHEY, CDR2 SMNVEV, per germline (reference sequence). The CDR3 DNA is TGTGCCAGCAGACGGGACAGTTGTTACGAGCAGTACTTC. The encoded protein is CASRRDSCYEQYF.

This clonotype was counted at least ten times. This chain uses TRBV20-1 with TRBJ2-1, with D maybe TRBD2 (6 bases). CDR1 is DFQATT, CDR2 SNEGSKA, per germline (reference sequence). V was cut by 6 bases and J by 7 bases, with 25 bases left in between. The CDR3 has 16 residues. The CDR3 here is CSAASPGREDGNEQFF. DNA of the CDR3: TGCAGTGCGGCCTCCCCGGGCAGGGAGGACGGGAATGAGCAGTTCTTC.

This clonotype was seen many times. The rearrangement links TRBV9 to TRBJ2-1, with 10 bases lining up with TRBD2. The germline V gene encodes CDR1 SGDLS and CDR2 YYNGEE. The CDR3 totals 16 residues. V trimming: 3 bases; J trimming: 4 bases; junction bases outside the gene matches: 7. This CDR3 is CASSERGGSSYNEQFF. In nucleotides, the CDR3 is TGTGCCAGCAGCGAGCGGGGGGGCTCGTCTTACAATGAGCAGTTCTTC.

The chain uses TRBV7-6 and TRBJ2-1; TRBD2 agrees at 8 bases. V was pared by 0 bases and J by 6 bases, with 10 bases of the junction left unmatched. The CDR3 loop spans 17 amino acids. Germline V gene lookup returns CDR1 SGHVS and CDR2 FNYEAQ. CDR3 coding DNA: TGTGCCAGCAGCTTAGCGGTTATAGCGGGATATGGCAATGAGCAGTTCTTC. Residues: CASSLAVIAGYGNEQFF.

The chain combines TRBV9 with TRBJ2-7; D unclear. V was cut by 4 bases and J by 6 bases, with 17 bases left in between. Germline CDR1 and CDR2: SGDLS and YYNGEE. The CDR3 runs 14 residues. CDR3 loop: CASSPGGVACEQYF. The CDR3 DNA follows: TGTGCCAGCAGCCCCGGTGGCGTCGCCTGCGAGCAGTACTTC.

This clonotype was observed a handful of times. The chain uses TRBV12-3 or TRBV12-4 and TRBJ2-5, with a possible D match to TRBD2 (5 bases). CDR3 size: 13 residues. V lost 6 bases to trimming and J lost 4 bases, with 12 bases between them. In DNA form, the CDR3 reads TGTGCCAGCAGATACTTTGGGAGAGAGACCCAGTACTTC. This gives the protein CASRYFGRETQYF.

There are a few counts of this clonotype. The CDR3 nucleotides read TGTGCCAGCAGCCCACCCCAGCGGGGTTACACAGATACGCAGTATTTT. Encoded protein: CASSPPQRGYTDTQYF. The V and J genes are TRBV11-2 and TRBJ2-3; 7 bases match TRBD2. The length of the CDR3 is 16 residues. Germline loops: CDR1 SGHAT, CDR2 FQNNGV. The V segment lost 5 bases and the J segment 2 bases; nucleotides outside the gene matches: 10.

A few counts support this clonotype. This sequence joins TRBV29-1 and TRBJ2-1, with D possibly TRBD2 on 5 matching bases. CDR3 length: 12 residues. V was clipped by 2 bases and J by 8 bases, with 10 bases between them. Germline-derived CDR1 and CDR2 are SQVTM and ANQGSEA. The CDR3: CSVEISGDEQFF. The CDR3 DNA is TGCAGCGTTGAAATTTCCGGGGATGAGCAGTTCTTC.

This clonotype was seen at least ten times. The chain uses TRBV20-1 and TRBJ2-7, with 8 bases that match TRBD1. This CDR3 is 12 amino acids long. V gave up 6 bases and J gave up 3 bases; unmatched junction bases: 4. Germline CDR1 reads DFQATT; CDR2 reads SNEGSKA (reference sequence). The CDR3 nucleotides read TGCAGTGCAGACAGGGGAGGCTACGAGCAGTACTTC. This encodes CSADRGGYEQYF.

The chain is built from TRBV7-9 and TRBJ1-6, with 7 positions matching TRBD1. This CDR3 is built from 15 residues. From germline, CDR1 is SEHNR and CDR2 FQNEAQ (reference sequence). The V gene end was trimmed by 6 bases and the J gene end by 8 bases; junction bases not matched to a gene: 10. The CDR3 sequence: CASSSIRQGHSPLHF. CDR3 in DNA: TGTGCCAGCAGTTCGATCCGACAGGGACATTCACCCCTCCACTTT.

This clonotype has more than one count but fewer than ten. CDR3 bases: TGCAGTGCCCCAGGGGGATTACCGGACTATGGCTACACCTTC. This translates into CSAPGGLPDYGYTF. This sequence joins TRBV20-1 and TRBJ1-2; TRBD1 aligns across 7 bases. CDR1 is DFQATT and CDR2 is SNEGSKA in the germline V gene (reference sequence). Unmatched junction bases numbered 10, after V lost 6 bases and J lost 3 bases. This CDR3 has 14 amino acids.

This clonotype was observed many times. The V call is TRBV6-5, the J call TRBJ2-7; possibly TRBD2 for D (6 bases). The CDR3 sequence is 14 residues long. Trimming took off 10 bases at V and 0 bases at J, with 16 bases between the two ends. The germline V gene has CDR1 MNHEY and CDR2 SVGAGI. CDR3 sequence reads: CATRETESSYEQYF. CDR3 sequence (DNA): TGTGCCACTCGGGAGACAGAGAGCTCCTACGAGCAGTACTTC.

This clonotype was detected ten times or more. The chain has TRBV7-2 and TRBJ1-1; no firm D call. CDR1 is SGHTA, CDR2 FQGNSA, per germline. The V end lost 6 bases, the J end lost 5 bases, and 13 bases lay between the germline ends. This CDR3 has 13 amino acids. The DNA of the CDR3 is TGTGCCAGCAGTTCAGGACGCAATACTGAAGCTTTCTTT. It is translated as CASSSGRNTEAFF.

In DNA form, the CDR3 reads TGTGCCAGCAGAAAACAGGGAGATGAGCAGTTCTTC. This translates into CASRKQGDEQFF. V usage is TRBV7-9 and J usage is TRBJ2-1; perhaps TRBD1 as D (6 bases). The CDR3 sequence is 12 residues long. Trimming cost V 6 bases and J 8 bases, with 11 bases left between them. Germline V gene sequence: CDR1 SEHNR, CDR2 FQNEAQ (reference sequence).

The chain couples TRBV5-4 to TRBJ2-5; D is perhaps TRBD1 or TRBD2 (5 bases each). Trimming pared 3 bases from V and 5 bases from J, leaving 20 bases between. CDR3 size: 16 residues. Germline loops: CDR1 SGHNT, CDR2 YYREEE (reference sequence). The CDR3 region has the DNA TGTGCCAGCAGCTCGGATACTGGGGGTAGGAGCGAGACCCAGTACTTC. It translates to CASSSDTGGRSETQYF.

The chain carries TRBV7-2 and TRBJ1-6, with TRBD1 as a possible D gene (6 bases). Per the germline V gene, CDR1 is SGHTA and CDR2 is FQGNSA. This CDR3 is built from 15 residues. Trimming shortened V by 1 base and J by 10 bases, and 14 bases separated the two germline ends. CDR3 in DNA: TGTGCCAGCAGCTTAGTTGGGGGGCAGGGGTCACCCCTCCACTTT. Translating it yields CASSLVGGQGSPLHF.

The count of this clonotype is one. J is TRBJ2-3 and V is TRBV12-3 or TRBV12-4; either TRBD1 or TRBD2 may fit D (5 bases each). The CDR3 extends over 15 amino acids. V was pared by 5 bases and J by 7 bases, with 19 bases between. The CDR3 sequence: CASSVRDRVAYTQYF. CDR3 DNA: TGTGCCAGCAGTGTCCGGGACCGGGTAGCATATACGCAGTATTTT.

On this clonotype: An end of the junction differs from the germline gene, which may be a read error. The chain recombines TRBV28 with TRBJ1-5, with a tentative D call TRBD1 (5 bases). Per the germline V gene, CDR1 is MDHEN and CDR2 is SYDVKM. This CDR3 has 14 residues. The CDR3 DNA sequence: TGTGCCAGCACTTCTGGGGGGTTGGATCAGCCCCAGCGTTTT. Translated, it gives CASTSGGLDQPQRF.

This clonotype was detected many times. This CDR3 reads CASSYDNPSSYEQYF. CDR3 bases: TGCGCCAGCAGCTATGACAACCCGAGCTCCTACGAGCAGTACTTC. The rearrangement joins TRBV5-1 to TRBJ2-7; no firm D call. CDR3 length: 15 residues. Trimming pared 3 bases from V and 0 bases from J, leaving 13 bases between. Germline CDR1 is SGHRS and CDR2 is YFSETQ. The whole variable domain, filled in from reference TRBV5-1 and TRBJ2-7, reads KAGVTQTPRYLIKTRGQQVTLSCSPISGHRSVSWYQQTPGQGLQFLFEYFSETQRNKGNFPGRFSGRQFSNSRSEMNVSTLELGDSALYLCASSYDNPSSYEQYFGPGTRLTVT.